These 23 T cell receptor beta chains were all obtained from the same sample, sequenced in a study of T cell responses to AZD1222 COVID-19 vaccine. The protocol was immunoSEQ multiplex PCR, while the TCRdb copy is restricted to in-frame clones and leaves out a portion. The table lists more than 70,000 clones, approximately 90% of them singletons. The starting material was peripheral blood, obtained 28 days after the second AZD1222 dose. The receptors come from an adult who received the AZD1222 COVID-19 vaccine.

This chain's CDR3 is CASSLETPAYEQYF. Written as DNA, the CDR3 is TGCGCCAGCAGCTTGGAGACGCCTGCCTACGAGCAGTACTTC. The chain links TRBV5-1 to TRBJ2-7; no reliable D call. The germline CDR1 and CDR2 sequences are SGHRS and YFSETQ. CDR3 size: 14 residues. V was clipped by 0 bases and J by 2 bases, with 9 bases between them.

The J gene is TRBJ1-5, the V gene TRBV12-5, with 9 bases that match TRBD1. Trimming at V came to 4 bases and at J to 3 bases, leaving 4 bases not matched to a gene. The germline CDR1 and CDR2 sequences are LGHNT and FRNRAP. The CDR3 is 15 amino acids. CDR3 in DNA: TGTGCTAGTGGTTGGGGACAGGGACCCAATCAGCCCCAGCATTTT. This sequence encodes CASGWGQGPNQPQHF.

This chain uses TRBV19 with TRBJ2-1, with a tentative D call TRBD2 (5 bases). Trimming took off 3 bases at V and 4 bases at J, with 13 bases between the two ends. The CDR3 loop spans 15 amino acids. Germline CDR1 reads LNHDA; CDR2 reads SQIVND (reference sequence). CDR3 region: CASSMGRRSYNEQFF. The CDR3 DNA reads as TGTGCCAGTAGTATGGGTCGGAGGAGTTACAATGAGCAGTTCTTC. Variable domain in full (rest from reference TRBV19 and TRBJ2-1): DGGITQSPKYLFRKEGQNVTLSCEQNLNHDAMYWYRQDPGQGLRLIYYSQIVNDFQKGDIAEGYSVSREKKESFPLTVTSAQKNPTAFYLCASSMGRRSYNEQFFGPGTRLTVL.

The chain links TRBV6-5 to TRBJ2-2, with D perhaps matching TRBD1 or TRBD2 (7 bases each). Trimming stripped 2 bases from V and 7 bases from J, with 11 bases between. Looked up from germline, CDR1 is MNHEY and CDR2 is SVGAGI. This CDR3 has 14 residues. The CDR3 DNA follows: TGTGCCAGCAGTTACCCAGGGGGGGACGGGGAGCTGTTTTTT. Translating it yields CASSYPGGDGELFF.

This chain uses TRBV29-1 with TRBJ2-1; possibly TRBD1 or TRBD2 for D (5 bases each). Per the germline V gene, CDR1 is SQVTM and CDR2 is ANQGSEA. Trimming removed 7 bases from V and 10 bases from J, with 20 bases in between. This CDR3 comprises 13 residues. For the CDR3, the DNA is TGCAGCGGGTACTTTGGGGCCCGGGGAGAGCAGTTCTTC. Translating it yields CSGYFGARGEQFF.

The chain recombines TRBV19 with TRBJ1-1, with TRBD1 identical over 7 bases. The CDR3 totals 15 residues. Germline CDR1 LNHDA, CDR2 SQIVND (reference sequence). V dropped 5 bases and J dropped 6; count of bases not matched to a gene: 12. The CDR3 region is CASSSASTGVAEAFF. The CDR3 nucleotides are TGTGCCAGTAGTTCCGCGTCAACAGGGGTGGCTGAAGCTTTCTTT.

This sequence joins TRBV3-1 (or the pseudogene TRBV3-2) and TRBJ1-2; D is undetermined. CDR1 and CDR2 from the germline V gene are LGHDT and YNNKEL (reference sequence). Trimming removed 0 bases from V and 10 bases from J, with 12 bases in between. This CDR3 is built from 13 residues. DNA of the CDR3: TGTGCCAGCAGCCAAGATGGATCCGGCCCCTACACCTTC. It specifies CASSQDGSGPYTF.

The CDR3 bases are TGTGCCTGGAATCGACAGCTACAAGAGACCCAGTACTTC. The encoded protein is CAWNRQLQETQYF. V gene TRBV30 combines with J gene TRBJ2-5; the D gene is possibly TRBD1 (5 bases). Per germline, CDR1 GTSNPN and CDR2 SVGIG (reference sequence). V shed 4 bases and J shed 2 bases, with 11 bases lying between them. The CDR3 has 13 amino acids.

V is TRBV30 and J is TRBJ1-4; 8 nucleotides match TRBD1. Trimming removed 6 bases from V and 5 bases from J; junction bases left unmatched: 5. The V gene's germline CDR1 is GTSNPN and CDR2 SVGIG (reference sequence). The CDR3 is 13 amino acids. CDR3 amino acids: CACSQGANEKLFF. CDR3 sequence (DNA): TGTGCCTGTTCCCAGGGGGCGAATGAAAAACTGTTTTTT.

The V and J genes are TRBV7-3 and TRBJ2-1, with D possibly TRBD1 on 6 matching bases. Per germline, CDR1 SGHTA and CDR2 FQGTGA. Trimming left V 3 bases short and J 0 bases short, with 9 bases between. The CDR3 is made up of 15 amino acids. CDR3 in DNA: TGTGCCAGCAGCTTCGACAGGACCTCCTACAATGAGCAGTTCTTC. It codes for CASSFDRTSYNEQFF.

V is TRBV27 and J is TRBJ1-4; TRBD1 is a possible D gene (5 bases). Germline V gene sequence: CDR1 MNHEY, CDR2 SMNVEV (reference sequence). The CDR3 runs to 13 residues. The ends were cut back, 6 bases at V and 8 bases at J, with 13 bases in the middle. The CDR3 is CASSGRGQEKLFF. CDR3 sequence (DNA): TGTGCCAGCAGCGGGAGGGGTCAAGAAAAACTGTTTTTT.

The CDR3 nucleotides are TGTGCCAGCAGCCTAGGCCAGGGCCTAAACGAGCAGTACTTC. Translating gives CASSLGQGLNEQYF. The genes are TRBV14 and TRBJ2-7, with D possibly being TRBD1 (5 bases). The germline V gene has CDR1 SGHDN and CDR2 FVKESK. Trimming cost V 4 bases and J 5 bases, with 15 bases left between them. The CDR3 sequence is 14 residues long.

The rearrangement joins TRBV7-9 to TRBJ1-6, with TRBD1 matching over 8 bases. The CDR3 runs to 15 residues. The J segment lost 10 bases and the V segment lost 1 base, leaving 6 bases of the junction unmatched. In germline, CDR1 is SEHNR, CDR2 FQNEAQ (reference sequence). The CDR3 bases are TGTGCCAGCAGCTTAGGAGTGACAGGGGCCTCACCCCTCCACTTT. Amino acid sequence: CASSLGVTGASPLHF.

This chain joins TRBV9 and TRBJ2-1, with TRBD1 as a possible D gene (5 bases). Trimming removed 0 bases at V and 4 bases at J, with 11 bases between. The CDR3 consists of 15 residues. Germline CDR1 and CDR2: SGDLS and YYNGEE. Here the CDR3 DNA reads TGTGCCAGCAGCGTAGAAGGGGTCCCGTACAATGAGCAGTTCTTC. It is translated as CASSVEGVPYNEQFF. Combining the CDR3 with reference TRBV9 and TRBJ2-1 gives the whole variable domain DSGVTQTPKHLITATGQRVTLRCSPRSGDLSVYWYQQSLDQGLQFLIQYYNGEERAKGNILERFSAQQFPDLHSELNLSSLELGDSALYFCASSVEGVPYNEQFFGPGTRLTVL.

Here the CDR3 DNA reads TGTGCCACACGGACAGGGAGGAATCAGCCCCAGCATTTT. Translated, it gives CATRTGRNQPQHF. The chain links TRBV6-5 to TRBJ1-5; 8 positions match TRBD1. The CDR3 consists of 13 residues. The germline CDR1 and CDR2 sequences are MNHEY and SVGAGI. V gave up 10 bases and J gave up 4 bases; unmatched junction bases: 6.

The chain is built from TRBV5-1 and TRBJ1-3; weak D call: TRBD1 (5 bases). V lost 1 base to trimming and J lost 7 bases, with 18 bases between them. The CDR3 runs to 16 residues. CDR1 and CDR2 (germline): SGHRS, YFSETQ. CDR3 in amino acids: CASSLSGTLDLNTIYF. The CDR3 bases are TGCGCCAGCAGCTTGTCCGGGACGCTCGACTTGAACACCATATATTTT. Drawing the rest from reference TRBV5-1 and TRBJ1-3, the complete variable domain is KAGVTQTPRYLIKTRGQQVTLSCSPISGHRSVSWYQQTPGQGLQFLFEYFSETQRNKGNFPGRFSGRQFSNSRSEMNVSTLELGDSALYLCASSLSGTLDLNTIYFGEGSWLTVV.

The genes are TRBV7-9 and TRBJ1-1; D may be TRBD1 (5 bases). From germline, CDR1 is SEHNR and CDR2 FQNEAQ (reference sequence). With 7 bases removed from V and 11 bases from J, the gap between germline ends came to 20 bases. The CDR3 runs to 13 residues. CDR3: CASILGRGAAAFF. The CDR3 bases are TGTGCCAGCATCCTAGGGCGCGGGGCTGCGGCTTTCTTT. The full variable domain, rest sourced from reference TRBV7-9 and TRBJ1-1, is DTGVSQNPRHKITKRGQNVTFRCDPISEHNRLYWYRQTLGQGPEFLTYFQNEAQLEKSRLLSDRFSAERPKGSFSTLEIQRTEQGDSAMYLCASILGRGAAAFFGQGTRLTVV.

The V and J genes are TRBV10-1 and TRBJ2-7; no clear D gene. The length of the CDR3 is 12 residues. The germline V gene has CDR1 WNHNN and CDR2 SYGVQD (reference sequence). Trimming removed 5 bases at V and 0 bases at J, with 5 bases between. CDR3 DNA sequence: TGCGCCAGCAGTCCCAGCTCCTACGAGCAGTACTTC. As protein: CASSPSSYEQYF.

This chain links TRBV19 with TRBJ1-1, with 7 nucleotides matching TRBD1. With 10 bases clipped from V and 4 bases from J, the junction kept 3 bases outside the gene matches. The germline V gene encodes CDR1 LNHDA and CDR2 SQIVND (reference sequence). The CDR3 runs 11 residues. CDR3 sequence (DNA): TGTGCCACCTACAGGGGCACTGAAGCTTTCTTT. Amino acids: CATYRGTEAFF. Complete variable domain (other parts from reference TRBV19 and TRBJ1-1): DGGITQSPKYLFRKEGQNVTLSCEQNLNHDAMYWYRQDPGQGLRLIYYSQIVNDFQKGDIAEGYSVSREKKESFPLTVTSAQKNPTAFYLCATYRGTEAFFGQGTRLTVV.

The V call is TRBV6-5, the J call TRBJ1-2; possibly TRBD1 for D (5 bases). V was trimmed by 5 bases and J by 4 bases, leaving 11 bases between them. CDR1 and CDR2 (germline): MNHEY, SVGAGI. The CDR3 consists of 13 residues. The DNA for the CDR3 is TGTGCCAGCAGTCCCTCGAGGGGCTATGGCTACACCTTC. It specifies CASSPSRGYGYTF.

The V gene is TRBV11-2, the J gene TRBJ2-1, with TRBD2 matching 7 bases. Trimming at V came to 1 base and at J to 0 bases, leaving 3 bases not matched to a gene. CDR1 is SGHAT, CDR2 FQNNGV, per germline. The CDR3 loop spans 16 amino acids. The CDR3 region is CASSLAAGSSYNEQFF. The CDR3 nucleotides are TGTGCCAGCAGCTTAGCAGCGGGGAGCTCCTACAATGAGCAGTTCTTC.

V is TRBV7-9 and J is TRBJ2-3, with 9 bases aligning to TRBD2. CDR1 SEHNR and CDR2 FQNEAQ come from the germline V gene (reference sequence). V gave up 1 base and J gave up 4 bases; unmatched junction bases: 3. This CDR3 comprises 15 residues. The CDR3 DNA reads TGTGCCAGCAGCTTAGTAGCGGGAGAATCAGATACGCAGTATTTT. Protein: CASSLVAGESDTQYF.

The chain joins TRBV5-1 to TRBJ2-1; 7 bases map to TRBD2. V gave up 4 bases and J gave up 0 bases; unmatched junction bases: 10. The CDR3 consists of 17 residues. Looked up from germline, CDR1 is SGHRS and CDR2 is YFSETQ. The CDR3 sequence: CASSLRSSGSSYNEQFF. CDR3 nucleotides: TGCGCCAGCAGCCTCCGGTCTAGCGGCAGCTCCTACAATGAGCAGTTCTTC.